This entry lists 10 T cell receptor beta chains sequenced from one sample in a study of CD8 T cells in Susac syndrome. Roughly 0.45 to 1 ug RNA was reverse transcribed with random hexamers. Using its own MiXCR run on the immunoSEQ multiplex PCR reads, TCRdb lists one record per CDR3 protein. The sample has roughly 80,000 distinct CDR3 sequences, roughly 95% seen once. Sequenced input: CD8+ T cells from PBMCs. All receptors derive from a human donor with Susac syndrome.

The V call is TRBV6-4, the J call TRBJ2-2; 9 positions agree with TRBD1. The CDR3 covers 14 residues. Germline loops: CDR1 MRHNA, CDR2 SNTAGT. V shed 3 bases, J shed 5 bases, and the junction held 1 base outside the gene matches. The CDR3 bases are TGTGCCAGCAGTGAAGGGACAGGGACCGGGGAGCTGTTTTTT. Translation gives CASSEGTGTGELFF.

This chain links TRBV7-9 with TRBJ2-5, with 8 bases that match TRBD2. The V segment lost 5 bases and the J segment 7 bases; nucleotides outside the gene matches: 3. The germline CDR1 and CDR2 sequences are SEHNR and FQNEAQ (reference sequence). The CDR3 contains 12 residues. The CDR3 sequence: CASSPRGGTQYF. DNA for the CDR3: TGTGCCAGCAGCCCCCGGGGGGGGACCCAGTACTTC. Together with reference TRBV7-9 and TRBJ2-5, the CDR3 gives the full variable domain: DTGVSQNPRHKITKRGQNVTFRCDPISEHNRLYWYRQTLGQGPEFLTYFQNEAQLEKSRLLSDRFSAERPKGSFSTLEIQRTEQGDSAMYLCASSPRGGTQYFGPGTRLLVL.

The V gene is TRBV13, the J gene TRBJ2-5, with D perhaps TRBD2 (5 bases). Trimming took off 3 bases at V and 7 bases at J, with 12 bases between the two ends. The CDR3 spans 13 residues. Germline CDR1 and CDR2: PRHDT and FYEKMQ (reference sequence). The CDR3 reads CASSFGLRGTQYF. CDR3 nucleotide sequence: TGTGCCAGCAGCTTTGGCCTCCGGGGGACCCAGTACTTC. The full variable domain, its missing parts supplied by reference TRBV13 and TRBJ2-5, is AAGVIQSPRHLIKEKRETATLKCYPIPRHDTVYWYQQGPGQDPQFLISFYEKMQSDKGSIPDRFSAQQFSDYHSELNMSSLELGDSALYFCASSFGLRGTQYFGPGTRLLVL.

DNA of the CDR3: TGCAGTGCCTCAGGGACTAGCGGGGGGAGAGAGACCCAGTACTTC. Its protein is CSASGTSGGRETQYF. The chain couples TRBV20-1 to TRBJ2-5; 15 nucleotides line up with TRBD2. Trimming at V came to 6 bases and at J to 4 bases, leaving 6 bases not matched to a gene. Germline CDR1 DFQATT, CDR2 SNEGSKA (reference sequence). The CDR3 has 15 amino acids.

The gene calls are TRBV6-5 and TRBJ2-5; D is perhaps TRBD1 (6 bases). Trimming removed 4 bases at V and 4 bases at J, with 16 bases between. Germline V CDR1 and CDR2: MNHEY, SVGAGI. The CDR3 length is 15 residues. The CDR3 bases are TGTGCCAGCAGTTTCGGGACACCTCCCGGAGAGACCCAGTACTTC. Its protein is CASSFGTPPGETQYF.

J is TRBJ1-6 and V is TRBV7-3; 9 bases are shared with TRBD1. The CDR3 sequence is 20 residues long. V lost 2 bases, J lost 0 bases, and 11 bases stayed unmatched. CDR1 is SGHTA and CDR2 is FQGTGA in the germline V gene. CDR3 in DNA: TGTGCCAGCAGCTTAGGACAGGGGTTAGGATCGAGCTCCTATAATTCACCCCTCCACTTT. This encodes CASSLGQGLGSSSYNSPLHF.

The chain recombines TRBV6-4 with TRBJ2-6; D ambiguous. This CDR3 spans 14 amino acids. The V end was cut by 3 bases, the J end by 4 bases, with 7 bases between. Germline V CDR1 and CDR2: MRHNA, SNTAGT. The CDR3 nucleotides read TGTGCCAGCAGTGAAAGGATGGGGGCCAACGTCCTGACTTTC. Amino acids: CASSERMGANVLTF.

The chain is built from TRBV19 and TRBJ1-1; D unclear. Per germline, CDR1 LNHDA and CDR2 SQIVND (reference sequence). With 5 bases removed from V and 4 bases from J, the gap between germline ends came to 23 bases. The CDR3 length is 17 residues. The CDR3 here is CASSALKGRLGVTEAFF. CDR3 coding DNA: TGTGCCAGTAGTGCCCTCAAGGGCCGCCTGGGTGTCACTGAAGCTTTCTTT. The variable domain in full, with the rest retrieved from reference TRBV19 and TRBJ1-1, is DGGITQSPKYLFRKEGQNVTLSCEQNLNHDAMYWYRQDPGQGLRLIYYSQIVNDFQKGDIAEGYSVSREKKESFPLTVTSAQKNPTAFYLCASSALKGRLGVTEAFFGQGTRLTVV.

The V gene is TRBV7-9, the J gene TRBJ2-5; D not certain. The CDR3 contains 13 residues. Germline V gene sequence: CDR1 SEHNR, CDR2 FQNEAQ (reference sequence). Trimming removed 0 bases at V and 4 bases at J, with 6 bases between. The CDR3 DNA sequence: TGTGCCAGCAGCTTAGCGATGGGAGAGACCCAGTACTTC. This codes for CASSLAMGETQYF.

This chain uses TRBV2 with TRBJ2-3; 8 nucleotides match TRBD2. Per the germline V gene, CDR1 is SNHLY and CDR2 is FYNNEI. J lost 1 base, V lost 5 bases, and 11 bases had no gene match. CDR3 length: 17 amino acids. This CDR3 reads CASSRTLGLGRTDTQYF. The CDR3 coding sequence is TGTGCCAGCAGTCGAACCCTGGGACTAGGGCGCACAGATACGCAGTATTTT.